This record looks at one TCR beta chain sequence and its context. The V end was cut by 0 bases, the J end by 2 bases, with 12 bases between. In germline, CDR1 is SGHRS, CDR2 YFSETQ. CDR3 length: 15 amino acids. The data were obtained in a study of blood T cell repertoires in COVID-19. Across the study: From T cells, B-cell-depleted T cells, or PBMCs came the material, which was cDNA or gDNA.

Measured with immunoSEQ multiplex PCR; TCRdb has only the in-frame clones, and not every one. The table has approximately 280,000 clones, approximately 84% seen once. This TCR came from a woman in her twenties or thirties who had recovered from COVID-19. This chain uses TRBV5-1 with TRBJ2-7; tentatively, D is TRBD1 (6 bases). Sequenced: peripheral blood. DNA of the CDR3: TGCGCCAGCAGCTTGGCCGGGGACACGACCTACGAGCAGTACTTC. This encodes CASSLAGDTTYEQYF.